Detailed here is one TCR beta chain. Its antigen is as yet unknown. This CDR3 contains 16 residues. Germline lookup yields CDR1 SNHLY and CDR2 FYNNEI. Naive CD8+ T cells were CD45RO-CCR7+CD27+CD95-. The data stem from a study of CXCR3-negative and CXCR3-positive naive CD8 T cells. Preparation of TRB cDNA libraries relied on 5' RACE carrying UMI labels. TCRdb processed the 5' RACE reads again and assigns one entry to each CDR3 protein, with no DNA. This table lists approximately 120,000 distinct CDR3 sequences. Study-wide findings and caveats: Comparably high diversity marked both naive subsets, whereas memory CD8+ cells had much lower diversity. CXCR3-positive naive cells carried more hydrophobic TRB CDR3s than CXCR3-negative ones.

This clonotype was obtained from a human donor in good health. Some clones in this sample may be carry-over from other donors' samples. This sequence joins TRBV2 and TRBJ2-3; no DNA is available, so the TRBD2 call from TCRdb remains unchecked. The sequenced sample consisted of naive CXCR3+ CD8+ T cells from blood. The sample's subset: CD45RO-CCR7+CD27+CD95- naive CD8+ T cells expressing CXCR3 (TNR3+). The CDR3 is CASSELRGGRTDTQYF.